This is a list of T cell receptor beta chains from one sample in a study of cytotoxic CD8 clonotypes in ibrutinib-treated CLL. TCRdb keeps only in-frame clones here, not all; method: immunoSEQ multiplex PCR. In the table there are nearly 300,000 clones, roughly three quarters of which are singletons. The material sequenced was PBMCs, taken at disease progression, from a patient treated with ibrutinib. These receptor sequences come from a human donor with chronic lymphocytic leukemia. Both conserved end residues are part of each CDR3. Fields, in order: CDR3 length, V gene, J gene, clone size, D gene, CDR3 protein, CDR3 DNA. D genes are given only for firm matches. The size entry is marked missing in some rows and otherwise reads once, few, many or a size class.

>16|TRBV11-2|TRBJ1-2|few|TRBD1
CASSDERQGRVGGYTF
TGTGCCAGCAGCGACGAGCGACAGGGGAGAGTAGGTGGCTACACCTTC
>14|TRBV7-8|TRBJ2-1|once|NA
CASSLEMGSNEQFF
TGTGCCAGCAGCTTAGAAATGGGTTCCAATGAGCAGTTCTTC
>13|TRBV6-6|TRBJ2-3|NA|NA
CASSYSTGDTQYF
TGTGCCAGCAGTTACTCGACTGGAGATACGCAGTATTTT
>15|TRBV15|TRBJ1-2|NA|TRBD1
CATSRDLGQGHGYTF
TGTGCCACCAGCAGAGACCTTGGACAGGGTCATGGCTACACCTTC
>15|TRBV7-2|TRBJ1-4|NA|TRBD1
CASSPWTGLNEKLFF
TGTGCCAGCAGCCCCTGGACAGGGTTAAATGAAAAACTGTTTTTT
>15|TRBV19|TRBJ1-6|NA|NA
CASSIYGQYNSPLHF
TGTGCCAGTAGTATATATGGACAGTATAATTCACCCCTCCACTTT
>16|TRBV5-1|TRBJ1-2|few|NA
CASSLQDGQANYGYTF
TGCGCCAGCAGCTTACAGGACGGGCAAGCTAACTATGGCTACACCTTC
>14|TRBV6-5|TRBJ2-5|NA|TRBD1
CASSSTGAQETQYF
TGTGCCAGCAGTTCCACAGGGGCCCAAGAGACCCAGTACTTC
>12|TRBV6-1|TRBJ2-7|NA|NA
CASSELSYEQYF
TGTGCCAGCAGTGAATTGAGCTACGAGCAGTACTTC
>15|TRBV18|TRBJ1-3|NA|NA
CASSPSKVTGNTIYF
TGTGCCAGCTCACCATCGAAGGTCACTGGAAACACCATATATTTT
>13|TRBV25-1|TRBJ1-2|NA|NA
CASSEGFRWGYTF
TGTGCCAGCAGTGAAGGGTTTAGATGGGGCTACACCTTC
>15|TRBV28|TRBJ2-4|NA|NA
CASASFDSFKNIQYF
TGTGCCAGCGCCTCCTTTGACAGCTTTAAAAACATTCAGTACTTC
>15|TRBV15|TRBJ2-3|NA|NA
CATSRARGGTDTQYF
TGTGCCACCAGCAGAGCCAGGGGCGGCACAGATACGCAGTATTTT
>17|TRBV5-1|TRBJ2-3|NA|NA
CASSLEGVRLSTDTQYF
TGCGCCAGCAGCTTGGAGGGGGTCCGTCTAAGCACAGATACGCAGTATTTT
>16|TRBV27|TRBJ2-5|once|NA
CASSPDLDLLQETQYF
TGTGCCAGCAGTCCCGACTTGGATCTGTTGCAAGAGACCCAGTACTTC
>14|TRBV2|TRBJ1-1|NA|TRBD1
CASLGTGLRTEAFF
TGTGCCAGCCTTGGGACAGGTCTCCGCACTGAAGCTTTCTTT
>16|TRBV6-4|TRBJ2-3|NA|TRBD2
CASSDSGTSGVGTQYF
TGTGCCAGCAGTGACTCCGGGACTAGCGGGGTTGGTACGCAGTATTTT
>14|TRBV5-6|TRBJ1-5|few|NA
CASSLGHRNQPQHF
TGTGCCAGCAGCTTGGGGCATCGCAATCAGCCCCAGCATTTT
>15|TRBV11-1|TRBJ2-7|NA|NA
CASSPLATTSYEQYF
TGTGCCAGCAGCCCCCTTGCCACCACTTCCTACGAGCAGTACTTC
>15|TRBV10-3|TRBJ2-1|NA|NA
CAIKGGASDYNEQFF
TGTGCCATCAAGGGCGGAGCTTCAGACTACAATGAGCAGTTCTTC
>16|TRBV5-6|TRBJ2-5|NA|TRBD1
CASDAPRQGSRETQYF
TGTGCCAGTGACGCCCCCCGACAGGGGAGTCGAGAGACCCAGTACTTC
>13|TRBV11-2|TRBJ1-1|NA|NA
CASSFSVDTEAFF
TGTGCCAGCAGCTTTTCGGTCGACACTGAAGCTTTCTTT
>13|TRBV29-1|TRBJ1-2|NA|NA
CSVYRQASYGYTF
TGCAGCGTTTACCGACAGGCCAGCTATGGCTACACCTTC
>14|TRBV29-1|TRBJ2-7|NA|TRBD2
CSVAGLAGLGEQYF
TGCAGCGTCGCCGGACTAGCGGGGTTGGGAGAGCAGTACTTC
>14|TRBV6-5|TRBJ1-3|NA|NA
CASSRHSSGNTIYF
TGTGCCAGCAGTAGGCATTCCAGTGGAAACACCATATATTTT
>13|TRBV19|TRBJ2-5|once|NA
CASIGQNQETQYF
TGTGCCAGTATTGGACAGAACCAAGAGACCCAGTACTTC
>15|TRBV4-2|TRBJ1-6|NA|NA
CASSQEDGGNSPLHF
TGTGCCAGCAGCCAAGAGGACGGCGGAAATTCACCCCTCCACTTT
>20|TRBV15|TRBJ2-3|NA|TRBD2
CATSSLSAGLAGESPDTQYF
TGTGCCACCAGCAGTCTCTCCGCCGGACTAGCGGGAGAATCGCCAGATACGCAGTATTTT
>18|TRBV7-6|TRBJ1-6|once|NA
CASSPLDPRSSYNSPLHF
TGTGCCAGCAGCCCCTTAGACCCCAGGAGCTCCTATAATTCACCCCTCCACTTT
>15|TRBV5-4|TRBJ1-2|few|NA
CASSLSGPFNYGYTF
TGTGCCAGCAGCTTGTCCGGGCCCTTTAACTATGGCTACACCTTC
>17|TRBV28|TRBJ1-5|NA|NA
CASSFRQGYVNNQPQHF
TGTGCCAGCAGTTTTCGTCAGGGGTATGTGAACAATCAGCCCCAGCATTTT
>15|TRBV4-3|TRBJ1-1|NA|NA
CASSLKTAMNTEAFF
TGCGCCAGCAGCCTAAAAACAGCCATGAACACTGAAGCTTTCTTT
>12|TRBV29-1|TRBJ1-4|NA|NA
CSVEVQGEKLFF
TGCAGCGTTGAGGTCCAGGGGGAAAAACTGTTTTTT
>13|TRBV29-1|TRBJ2-1|NA|NA
CSVDWASYNEQFF
TGCAGCGTTGACTGGGCCTCCTACAATGAGCAGTTCTTC
>12|TRBV2|TRBJ2-7|few|TRBD2
CASRLAAYEQYF
TGTGCCAGCAGGCTAGCGGCCTACGAGCAGTACTTC
>13|TRBV15|TRBJ2-1|NA|NA
CATSRDIGIEQFF
TGTGCCACCAGCAGAGATATCGGTATTGAGCAGTTCTTC
>15|TRBV7-2|TRBJ2-3|once|NA
CASSLWGLDTDTQYF
TGTGCCAGCAGCTTATGGGGTTTAGACACAGATACGCAGTATTTT
>15|TRBV4-1|TRBJ2-1|once|TRBD2
CASSQVPSGDNEQFF
TGCGCCAGCAGCCAAGTCCCTAGCGGGGACAATGAGCAGTTCTTC
>15|TRBV4-1|TRBJ1-2|few|NA
CASSQPDSVESGYTF
TGCGCCAGCAGCCAACCAGACTCGGTAGAAAGCGGCTACACCTTC
>13|TRBV10-3|TRBJ2-7|NA|TRBD1
CAISETTGGEQYF
TGTGCCATCAGTGAGACCACAGGGGGAGAGCAGTACTTC
>15|TRBV5-4|TRBJ2-3|NA|NA
CASSLESGRADTQYF
TGTGCCAGCAGCCTGGAAAGCGGCCGGGCAGATACGCAGTATTTT
>13|TRBV25-1|TRBJ2-7|NA|TRBD2
CASSEVLAGEQYF
TGTGCCAGCAGTGAAGTGCTAGCGGGGGAGCAGTACTTC
>16|TRBV25-1|TRBJ2-3|NA|TRBD2
CASSEGLAGRTDTQYF
TGTGCCAGCAGTGAGGGACTAGCCGGGCGCACAGATACGCAGTATTTT
>16|TRBV4-3|TRBJ2-7|NA|TRBD2
CASSHANSGSPYEQYF
TGCGCCAGCAGCCATGCGAATAGCGGGAGTCCCTACGAGCAGTACTTC
>12|TRBV6-5|TRBJ2-7|NA|NA
CASRDRGNEQYF
TGTGCCAGCAGAGACCGTGGTAACGAGCAGTACTTC
>12|TRBV28|TRBJ1-3|NA|NA
CASSWGLNTIYF
TGTGCCAGCAGTTGGGGATTAAACACCATATATTTT
>17|TRBV9|TRBJ2-3|NA|NA
CASSVGNLASSTDTQYF
TGTGCCAGCAGCGTGGGGAATCTAGCGTCTAGCACAGATACGCAGTATTTT
>15|TRBV5-1|TRBJ2-3|NA|NA
CASRNRGGSPDTQYF
TGCGCCAGCAGAAACAGGGGCGGGAGCCCAGATACGCAGTATTTT